This entry lists 29 T cell receptor beta chains sequenced from one sample in a study of identical twins. TCRdb reanalysed the 5' RACE reads using MiXCR and keeps one entry per CDR3 protein. This table holds about 890,000 distinct CDR3 sequences, roughly an eighth found once. This sample was also put to use in a study of yellow fever vaccine responses in identical twins.

The sequenced sample consisted of PBMCs. These receptor sequences come from a woman between 18 and 29 years old in good health.

There are many counts of this clonotype. The chain combines TRBV10-3 with TRBJ2-2; D unresolved. Trimming pared 3 bases from V and 5 bases from J, leaving 13 bases between. CDR3 length equals 15 residues. Germline CDR1 reads ENHRY; CDR2 reads SYGVKD. The CDR3 bases are TGTGCCATCAGTGATTCCCTAGTTAAGACCGGGGAGCTGTTTTTT. As protein: CAISDSLVKTGELFF.

This clonotype was found many times. The gene calls are TRBV25-1 and TRBJ2-7; no firm D call. Trimming stripped 6 bases from V and 2 bases from J, with 5 bases between. There are 11 residues in the CDR3. Germline lookup yields CDR1 MGHDK and CDR2 SYGVNS. CDR3 amino acids: CASSGPYEQYF. The DNA for the CDR3 is TGTGCCAGCAGCGGCCCCTACGAGCAGTACTTC.

This clonotype appeared a few times. The V and J genes are TRBV7-3 and TRBJ2-7; D is ambiguous. The CDR3 is 14 amino acids. The V and J ends lost 6 bases and 6 bases respectively, with 18 bases between them. The V gene's germline CDR1 is SGHTA and CDR2 FQGTGA. The CDR3 region is CASRTLVLRSEQYF. CDR3 sequence (DNA): TGTGCCAGCAGGACACTTGTACTTCGGAGCGAGCAGTACTTC. The variable domain in full, with the rest retrieved from reference TRBV7-3 and TRBJ2-7, is GAGVSQTPSNKVTEKGKYVELRCDPISGHTALYWYRQSLGQGPEFLIYFQGTGAADDSGLPNDRFFAVRPEGSVSTLKIQRTERGDSAVYLCASRTLVLRSEQYFGPGTRLTVT.

This chain connects TRBV7-3 to TRBJ2-7, with D uncertain. In germline, CDR1 is SGHTA, CDR2 FQGTGA. V was cut by 6 bases and J by 6 bases, with 12 bases left in between. The CDR3 has 12 residues. This CDR3 is CASSNDGFEQYF. For the CDR3, the DNA is TGTGCCAGCAGTAACGACGGGTTCGAGCAGTACTTC.

The chain combines TRBV2 with TRBJ2-1; 12 bases are a match to TRBD1. The trim removed 11 bases at V and 1 base at J, leaving 18 bases unmatched. The CDR3 is 19 residues long. CDR1 is SNHLY, CDR2 FYNNEI, per germline. CDR3 amino acids: CAFRWGQGATGTSYNEQFF. The DNA of the CDR3 is TGTGCCTTCAGATGGGGACAGGGGGCAACTGGGACTTCCTACAATGAGCAGTTCTTC.

This chain links TRBV29-1 with TRBJ2-3, with unresolved D. The germline V and J ends were trimmed by 5 bases and 5 bases, with 5 bases remaining between them. Germline-derived CDR1 and CDR2 are SQVTM and ANQGSEA. The CDR3 runs to 10 residues. CDR3 protein: CSVFQDTQYF. The CDR3 nucleotides are TGCAGCGTTTTTCAAGATACGCAGTATTTT.

This chain links TRBV12-3 or TRBV12-4 with TRBJ2-2; a weak D match, TRBD1 (6 bases). The CDR3 contains 17 residues. V shed 5 bases and J shed 4 bases, with 20 bases lying between them. The CDR3 reads CASSGRGGPKGTGELFF. The CDR3 region has the DNA TGTGCCAGCAGTGGCAGGGGCGGTCCTAAGGGCACCGGGGAGCTGTTTTTT.

This clonotype was seen more than once but under ten times. The chain uses TRBV7-2 and TRBJ2-1, with TRBD2 matching over 8 bases. CDR1 and CDR2 from the germline V gene are SGHTA and FQGNSA. The CDR3 length is 17 residues. V shed 5 bases and J 7 bases; nucleotides not matched to a gene: 16. This CDR3 is CASSNTLRTSWRNEQFF. The CDR3 nucleotides are TGTGCCAGCAGCAATACCCTTCGGACTAGCTGGAGGAATGAGCAGTTCTTC.

This clonotype was counted between two and nine times. The V and J genes are TRBV28 and TRBJ2-2; 7 bases are shared with TRBD1. CDR1 is MDHEN and CDR2 is SYDVKM in the germline V gene. This CDR3 region has 14 residues. V was clipped by 7 bases and J by 2 bases; unmatched bases: 4. The CDR3 nucleotides are TGTGCCAGCACCAGGGACAGCAACACCGGGGAGCTGTTTTTT. Amino acid sequence: CASTRDSNTGELFF.

The chain couples TRBV29-1 to TRBJ1-1; D is possibly TRBD1 (5 bases). Looked up from germline, CDR1 is SQVTM and CDR2 is ANQGSEA. The CDR3 loop spans 14 amino acids. V shed 4 bases and J shed 1 base, with 13 bases lying between them. Here the CDR3 reads CSVGATVSNTEAFF. The DNA for the CDR3 is TGCAGCGTTGGAGCGACAGTTTCGAACACTGAAGCTTTCTTT.

The V and J genes are TRBV24-1 and TRBJ2-4, with a tentative D call TRBD1 (5 bases). The V gene lost 1 base and the J gene lost 7 bases, with 13 bases spanning the gap. The CDR3 extends over 15 amino acids. CDR1 and CDR2 from the germline V gene are KGHDR and SFDVKD. The CDR3 DNA is TGTGCCACCAGTGATTTCGGGCAGGGTAGGAACATTCAGTACTTC. It is translated as CATSDFGQGRNIQYF.

The chain is built from TRBV18 and TRBJ2-1; D might be TRBD2 (6 bases). Germline loops: CDR1 KGHSH, CDR2 LQKENI. The CDR3 is made up of 18 amino acids. The ends were cut back, 8 bases at V and 3 bases at J, with 26 bases in the middle. The CDR3 sequence: CASAAARGSQLVYNEQFF. DNA of the CDR3: TGTGCCAGCGCAGCGGCGCGGGGAAGCCAGCTTGTCTACAATGAGCAGTTCTTC. The full variable domain, completed using reference TRBV18 and TRBJ2-1, is NAGVMQNPRHLVRRRGQEARLRCSPMKGHSHVYWYRQLPEEGLKFMVYLQKENIIDESGMPKERFSAEFPKEGPSILRIQQVVRGDSAAYFCASAAARGSQLVYNEQFFGPGTRLTVL.

This clonotype was recorded many times. The chain has TRBV4-1 and TRBJ2-2; D ambiguous. The germline V gene has CDR1 MGHRA and CDR2 YSYEKL. CDR3 length: 15 residues. V was trimmed by 0 bases and J by 7 bases, leaving 12 bases between them. The CDR3 coding sequence is TGCGCCAGCAGCCAAGATCGGAGTGTCAGCGGGGAGCTGTTTTTT. Amino acid sequence: CASSQDRSVSGELFF.

V is TRBV12-3 or TRBV12-4 and J is TRBJ2-2, with TRBD1 matching 9 bases. The CDR3 length is 16 residues. J lost 4 bases, V lost 6 bases, and 9 bases had no gene match. In DNA form, the CDR3 reads TGTGCCAGCAGACCCTCCGGGACAGGGCTCACCGGGGAGCTGTTTTTT. It translates to CASRPSGTGLTGELFF.

DNA of the CDR3: TGTGCCAGCAGTGAAGCCGGTCGGGGGGGCAGGAATGAGCAGTTCTTC. Protein sequence: CASSEAGRGGRNEQFF. The chain combines TRBV2 with TRBJ2-1, with 8 bases lining up with TRBD2. Germline values: CDR1 SNHLY, CDR2 FYNNEI. J gave up 7 bases and V 0 bases, and 8 bases lay outside the gene matches. The CDR3 has 16 amino acids.

V gene TRBV10-3 combines with J gene TRBJ2-3; TRBD2 aligns across 14 bases. V shed 4 bases and J 4 bases; nucleotides not matched to a gene: 1. The CDR3 runs to 15 residues. Germline V CDR1 and CDR2: ENHRY, SYGVKD. CDR3 region: CAISGTSGGPDTQYF. The DNA of the CDR3 is TGTGCCATCAGTGGGACTAGCGGGGGGCCAGATACGCAGTATTTT.

The chain employs TRBV5-1 and TRBJ2-2; D might be TRBD2 (7 bases). The germline gives CDR1 SGHRS, CDR2 YFSETQ. The CDR3 is made up of 16 amino acids. The V end lost 4 bases, the J end lost 5 bases, and 18 bases lay between the germline ends. CDR3 coding DNA: TGCGCCAGCAGCCCGAGGGGGAGAGCGGGAACCGGGGAGCTGTTTTTT. Translation: CASSPRGRAGTGELFF.

The chain is built from TRBV6-5 and TRBJ2-7, with a weak D call TRBD2 (5 bases). The V end was cut by 4 bases, the J end by 4 bases, with 17 bases between. The CDR3 contains 15 residues. Germline-derived CDR1 and CDR2 are MNHEY and SVGAGI. This CDR3 reads CASSFTTAGTYEQYF. The CDR3, as DNA: TGTGCCAGCAGTTTTACAACCGCGGGCACGTACGAGCAGTACTTC.

This clonotype was seen repeatedly, ten times or more. The rearrangement joins TRBV7-9 to TRBJ2-7; the D gene is possibly TRBD1 (6 bases). Germline V lookup: CDR1 SEHNR, CDR2 FQNEAQ (reference sequence). V dropped 4 bases and J dropped 2 bases, with 9 bases sitting between them. The CDR3 runs 13 residues. The CDR3 region has the DNA TGTGCCAGCAGCTCCGGGACACCCTACGAGCAGTACGTC. Amino acids: CASSSGTPYEQYV.

This clonotype has a handful of counts. V and J are TRBV9 and TRBJ2-1; TRBD2 aligns across 13 bases. This CDR3 spans 18 amino acids. Germline CDR1 SGDLS, CDR2 YYNGEE. With V trimmed by 3 bases and J by 0 bases, 6 bases remained unmatched. The CDR3 nucleotides read TGTGCCAGCAGCGCCACTAGCGGGGGGGCCTACTCCTACAATGAGCAGTTCTTC. Protein sequence: CASSATSGGAYSYNEQFF.

Many counts were recorded for this clonotype. The chain couples TRBV4-1 to TRBJ2-2; 10 nucleotides agree with TRBD1. Trimming removed 3 bases from V and 6 bases from J; junction bases left unmatched: 4. Germline loops: CDR1 MGHRA, CDR2 YSYEKL. This CDR3 contains 15 residues. In nucleotides, the CDR3 is TGCGCCAGCAGCCACCGGACAGGGGGGGCCGGGGAGCTGTTTTTT. This encodes CASSHRTGGAGELFF.

In this sample, this clonotype turned up many times. The V and J genes are TRBV3-1 and TRBJ2-3, with unresolved D. Germline-derived CDR1 and CDR2 are LGHDT and YNNKEL (reference sequence). The CDR3 sequence is 11 residues long. V was cut by 7 bases and J by 2 bases, with 4 bases left in between. DNA of the CDR3: TGTGCCAGCATGTCCACAGATACGCAGTATTTT. Its translation is CASMSTDTQYF.

This clonotype has just a few counts. The V gene is TRBV4-1, the J gene TRBJ2-7; 13 positions agree with TRBD2. Trimming took 5 bases from V and 3 from J; bases not matched to a gene: 10. The V gene's germline CDR1 is MGHRA and CDR2 YSYEKL. The CDR3 extends over 17 amino acids. This chain's CDR3 is CASSFRTSGSSLYEQYF. The CDR3 nucleotides are TGCGCCAGCAGCTTTCGGACTAGCGGGAGTAGTCTCTACGAGCAGTACTTC.

This clonotype was detected a few times. The CDR3 sequence is CASSIGSYEQYF. As DNA, the CDR3 is TGTGCCAGCAGCATTGGTTCCTACGAGCAGTACTTC. This chain connects TRBV7-9 to TRBJ2-7; no reliable D call. V was trimmed by 5 bases and J by 1 base, leaving 6 bases between them. Germline lookup yields CDR1 SEHNR and CDR2 FQNEAQ (reference sequence). The CDR3 extends over 12 amino acids.

This clonotype was seen a handful of times. The CDR3 protein is CASSQQGAVALETQYF. As DNA, the CDR3 is TGCGCCAGCAGCCAACAGGGGGCGGTGGCTCTAGAGACCCAGTACTTC. The chain is built from TRBV4-1 and TRBJ2-5; 8 bases match TRBD1. Germline V lookup: CDR1 MGHRA, CDR2 YSYEKL. V was pared by 2 bases and J by 4 bases, with 9 bases of the junction left unmatched. The CDR3 runs 16 residues.

The chain has TRBV4-1 and TRBJ1-1; unclear D gene. Germline V gene sequence: CDR1 MGHRA, CDR2 YSYEKL. V lost 2 bases, J lost 2 bases, and 12 bases lay in between. The CDR3 is made up of 15 amino acids. In nucleotides, the CDR3 is TGCGCCAGCAGCCAATCTCTGGGCAGCAACACTGAAGCTTTCTTT. Residues: CASSQSLGSNTEAFF.

The chain is built from TRBV10-3 and TRBJ2-1, with D possibly called TRBD1 or TRBD2 (5 bases each). The CDR3 consists of 14 residues. The V and J ends lost 10 bases and 0 bases respectively, with 13 bases between them. Germline loops: CDR1 ENHRY, CDR2 SYGVKD. The CDR3 DNA reads TGTGCCAGTAACCGGGACGGCTCCTACAATGAGCAGTTCTTC. Its translation is CASNRDGSYNEQFF.

V and J are TRBV12-3 or TRBV12-4 and TRBJ2-1, with D unclear. With 0 bases removed from V and 9 bases from J, the gap between germline ends came to 9 bases. The CDR3 runs 13 residues. The DNA for the CDR3 is TGTGCCAGCAGTTTAGCGCTAGTCGCTGAGCAGTTCTTC. It is translated as CASSLALVAEQFF.

This clonotype was picked up many times. The chain is built from TRBV10-2 and TRBJ1-1; D is uncertain. The germline gives CDR1 WSHSY, CDR2 SAAADI. The length of the CDR3 is 19 residues. V was pared by 0 bases and J by 0 bases, with 20 bases between. This chain's CDR3 is CASSESEFLGSWMNTEAFF. The CDR3 region has the DNA TGCGCCAGCAGTGAGTCAGAGTTTTTAGGGTCGTGGATGAACACTGAAGCTTTCTTT.